This entry lists 29 T cell receptor beta chains sequenced from one sample in a study of T cells in Graves' hyperthyroidism and ophthalmopathy. Researchers amplified the TCR beta CDR3 regions from RNA transcripts. The HTBI set primed first-round TCR CDR3 RT-PCR. TCRdb reanalysed the multiplex PCR reads using MiXCR and keeps one entry per CDR3 protein. Of about 200,000 distinct CDR3 sequences in the sample, 17% were seen once. Sequenced sample: blood. The origin of the receptors is a woman between 45 and 60 years old with Graves' hyperthyroidism.

The gene calls are TRBV5-8 and TRBJ2-3, with D maybe TRBD2 (6 bases). V was cut by 4 bases and J by 2 bases, with 14 bases left in between. CDR3 length: 15 residues. Germline V gene data show CDR1 as SGHTS and CDR2 as YDEGEE. CDR3 nucleotides: TGTGCCAGCAGCGCGTTCTGGGGGGACACAGATACGCAGTATTTT. It codes for CASSAFWGDTDTQYF.

Regarding this clonotype: Possible read error: a much larger clone is one base away. The chain has TRBV15 and TRBJ2-5, with D possibly being TRBD1 (5 bases). This CDR3 comprises 14 residues. Germline V gives CDR1 LNHNV, CDR2 YYDKDF (reference sequence). The CDR3 nucleotides are TGTGCCACCAGCAGAGATAGGACACAAGAGACCCGGTACTTC. Protein sequence: CATSRDRTQETRYF.

There are many counts of this clonotype. V and J are TRBV6-1 and TRBJ2-7; 8 bases are shared with TRBD2. The germline V gene has CDR1 MNHNS and CDR2 SASEGT. The CDR3 has 19 amino acids. V gave up 3 bases and J gave up 0 bases; unmatched junction bases: 16. CDR3: CASSDPRLALKGSSYEQYF. Here the CDR3 DNA reads TGTGCCAGCAGTGATCCCAGACTAGCGCTAAAAGGAAGCTCCTACGAGCAGTACTTC.

As to this clonotype: A much larger clone is a single base away; this may be a read error. The chain combines TRBV7-3 with TRBJ2-2, with D maybe TRBD1 (5 bases). V was trimmed by 2 bases and J by 7 bases, leaving 8 bases between them. Germline assignment: CDR1 SGHTA and CDR2 FQGTGA. The CDR3 is made up of 13 amino acids. The CDR3 DNA reads as TGTGCCAGCAGCTTAGACAGTGGCGGGGAGCTGTTTTTT. It translates to CASSLDSGGELFF.

Comment on this clonotype: One base away lies a much larger clone, so this may be a sequencing read error. The chain has TRBV30 and TRBJ1-4; TRBD1 might be the D (6 bases). The CDR3 runs 14 residues. Germline V gene data show CDR1 as GTSNPN and CDR2 as SVGIG (reference sequence). DNA of the CDR3: TGTGCCTGGAGCCGTATACAGGGCGGTGAAGAACTGTTTTTT. This translates into CAWSRIQGGEELFF.

This clonotype was counted many times. CDR3 bases: TGTGCCAGCAGTTTACTAGCCGCGAACACCGGGGAGCTGTTTTTT. This gives the protein CASSLLAANTGELFF. The V gene is TRBV28, the J gene TRBJ2-2; a possible D gene is TRBD2 (5 bases). The germline V and J ends were trimmed by 2 bases and 0 bases, with 7 bases remaining between them. The CDR3 contains 15 residues. Germline V lookup: CDR1 MDHEN, CDR2 SYDVKM.

This clonotype was seen once. A much larger clonotype is one base distant, so this may be a read error. This rearrangement joins TRBV7-2 to TRBJ2-7; D possibly corresponds to TRBD1 (6 bases). The V gene's germline CDR1 is SGHTA and CDR2 FQGNSA. This CDR3 has 15 amino acids. V was trimmed by 1 base and J by 7 bases, leaving 17 bases between them. The CDR3: CASSLGQGNYNEQYF. CDR3 in DNA: TGTGCCAGCAGCTTAGGCCAGGGGAACTACAATGAGCAGTACTTC.

The chain couples TRBV7-9 to TRBJ1-6; a weak D match, TRBD1 (6 bases). Germline-derived CDR1 and CDR2 are SEHNR and FQNEAQ (reference sequence). V lost 0 bases, J lost 7 bases, and 13 bases lay in between. The CDR3 has 16 residues. The CDR3 DNA reads as TGTGCCAGCAGCTTAGCGCTTACGAGGGGGAATTCACCCCTCCACTTT. Translated, it gives CASSLALTRGNSPLHF.

Notes on this clonotype: This may be a read error, as it is one base from a much larger clone. This chain joins TRBV28 and TRBJ2-7; 8 nucleotides line up with TRBD2. CDR1 and CDR2 (germline): MDHEN, SYDVKM. This CDR3 has 15 residues. Written as DNA, the CDR3 is TGTGCCAGCAGTCTATGTACTAGCGGAAACTACGAGCAGTACTTC. It yields the protein CASSLCTSGNYEQYF.

This clonotype was seen at least ten times. The chain carries TRBV28 and TRBJ2-1; weak D call: TRBD2 (5 bases). The CDR3 contains 12 residues. Trimming removed 4 bases at V and 15 bases at J, with 16 bases between. The germline CDR1 and CDR2 sequences are MDHEN and SYDVKM. The chain's CDR3 is CASSSLTYRGFF. CDR3 bases: TGTGCCAGCAGTTCTCTGACCTATCGGGGGTTCTTC.

This clonotype came up many times. The chain is built from TRBV12-3 or TRBV12-4 and TRBJ2-5, with 7 positions matching TRBD2. With V trimmed by 6 bases and J by 4 bases, 11 bases remained unmatched. The CDR3 consists of 15 residues. Written as DNA, the CDR3 is TGTGCCAGCAGAGTGGGCGGGAGAGTGGGAGAGACCCAGTACTTC. Amino acids: CASRVGGRVGETQYF.

The chain couples TRBV6-2 or TRBV6-3 to TRBJ2-7; D is undetermined. V was clipped by 10 bases and J by 0 bases, with 19 bases between them. Germline CDR1 reads MNHEY; CDR2 reads SVGEGT. The CDR3 extends over 15 amino acids. The DNA of the CDR3 is TGTGCCACCCGAGAGCCCCAGAAGAGCTCCTACGAGCAGTACTTC. Protein sequence: CATREPQKSSYEQYF.

The chain uses TRBV2 and TRBJ2-3; 9 bases agree with TRBD2. There are 15 residues in the CDR3. Per germline, CDR1 SNHLY and CDR2 FYNNEI. With 4 bases clipped from V and 2 bases from J, the junction kept 4 bases outside the gene matches. The CDR3, as DNA: TGTGCCAGCAGTGTGGGCGGGAGGGCCACAGATACGCAGTATTTT. It codes for CASSVGGRATDTQYF.

This chain connects TRBV20-1 to TRBJ2-7; maybe TRBD1 (7 bases). The CDR3 runs 14 residues. Trimming removed 1 base from V and 4 bases from J, with 14 bases in between. The V gene's germline CDR1 is DFQATT and CDR2 SNEGSKA (reference sequence). The CDR3, as DNA: TGCAGTGCTAGAGGCGGAGGGGGCCGATACGAGCAGTACTTC. Its protein product is CSARGGGGRYEQYF.

This clonotype was observed a handful of times. This chain joins TRBV14 and TRBJ2-7; no firm D call. Germline V lookup: CDR1 SGHDN, CDR2 FVKESK. V was trimmed by 0 bases and J by 3 bases, leaving 6 bases between them. CDR3 length: 13 amino acids. The CDR3 is CASSQESYYEQYF. The CDR3 nucleotides are TGTGCCAGCAGCCAAGAATCCTACTACGAGCAGTACTTC.

This clonotype was found many times. J is TRBJ2-1 and V is TRBV7-9; 8 bases fit TRBD2. Trimming took 0 bases from V and 5 from J; bases not matched to a gene: 3. Germline lookup yields CDR1 SEHNR and CDR2 FQNEAQ (reference sequence). CDR3 length: 15 residues. The CDR3 DNA follows: TGTGCCAGCAGCTTAGCGGCGGGAGGCCACAATGAGCAGTTCTTC. Its translation: CASSLAAGGHNEQFF.

This clonotype was observed many times. CDR3 nucleotide sequence: TGTGCCAGCAGTTATGGTCCGCCGATTAATCAGCCCCAGCATTTT. Amino acid sequence: CASSYGPPINQPQHF. The J gene is TRBJ1-5, the V gene TRBV6-2 or TRBV6-3; D call uncertain. The ends were cut back, 3 bases at V and 4 bases at J, with 13 bases in the middle. Per germline, CDR1 MNHEY and CDR2 SVGEGT. This CDR3 has 15 residues.

A remark on this clonotype: This may arise from a read error, as a much more abundant clone is one base away. This likely comes from a read error, as the CDR3 has no conserved phenylalanine or tryptophan at its end. CDR3 bases: TGTGCCAGCAGCCAAGATTGGGGACTAGCCTACGAGCAGTACCTC. This sequence encodes CASSQDWGLAYEQYL. The rearrangement links TRBV3-1 to TRBJ2-7, with 8 bases identical to TRBD2. There are 15 residues in the CDR3. The germline V gene has CDR1 LGHDT and CDR2 YNNKEL (reference sequence). The trim removed 0 bases at V and 2 bases at J, leaving 3 bases unmatched.

The V call is TRBV29-1, the J call TRBJ2-5; possibly TRBD2 for D (5 bases). Germline V gene sequence: CDR1 SQVTM, CDR2 ANQGSEA. The CDR3 loop spans 11 amino acids. Trimming took off 6 bases at V and 3 bases at J, with 8 bases between the two ends. As DNA, the CDR3 is TGCAGCGTGGTCGGGGAAGAGACCCAGTACTTC. Encoded protein: CSVVGEETQYF.

This clonotype turned up a few times. The chain couples TRBV30 to TRBJ2-6; TRBD2 matches at 9 bases. The V segment lost 2 bases and the J segment 0 bases; nucleotides outside the gene matches: 11. Germline V gives CDR1 GTSNPN, CDR2 SVGIG (reference sequence). CDR3 length equals 19 residues. CDR3 sequence: CAWSSVAGGISSGANVLTF. CDR3 sequence (DNA): TGTGCCTGGAGTTCCGTGGCGGGAGGGATTAGCTCTGGGGCCAACGTCCTGACTTTC. Combining the CDR3 with reference TRBV30 and TRBJ2-6 gives the whole variable domain SQTIHQWPATLVQPVGSPLSLECTVEGTSNPNLYWYRQAAGRGLQLLFYSVGIGQISSEVPQNLSASRPQDRQFILSSKKLLLSDSGFYLCAWSSVAGGISSGANVLTFGAGSRLTVL.

This clonotype appeared many times. The chain is built from TRBV18 and TRBJ2-3, with D maybe TRBD2 (6 bases). Trimming removed 4 bases at V and 5 bases at J, with 7 bases between. This CDR3 comprises 12 residues. Germline V gives CDR1 KGHSH, CDR2 LQKENI. The CDR3, as DNA: TGTGCCAGCTCACGGGGAGGAGATACGCAGTATTTT. Translating it yields CASSRGGDTQYF.

V is TRBV20-1 and J is TRBJ2-1; D not resolved. V lost 5 bases to trimming and J lost 1 base, with 12 bases between them. CDR3 size: 14 residues. The germline CDR1 and CDR2 sequences are DFQATT and SNEGSKA (reference sequence). CDR3 amino acids: CSAPLSTSYNEQFF. CDR3 bases: TGCAGTGCTCCCCTTTCGACGTCCTACAATGAGCAGTTCTTC.

This clonotype was seen only a few times. The V call is TRBV9, the J call TRBJ2-5; D not certain. Germline V gene data show CDR1 as SGDLS and CDR2 as YYNGEE. Trimming pared 2 bases from V and 1 base from J, leaving 12 bases between. The length of the CDR3 is 15 residues. CDR3 nucleotide sequence: TGTGCCAGCAGCGTTGGTGATTGGACCCAAGAGACCCAGTACTTC. As protein: CASSVGDWTQETQYF.

This clonotype was observed a handful of times. The rearrangement uses TRBV11-2 and TRBJ2-7, with TRBD1 identical over 8 bases. The CDR3 is 14 residues long. V shed 4 bases, J shed 6 bases, and the junction held 8 bases outside the gene matches. Germline V gene sequence: CDR1 SGHAT, CDR2 FQNNGV. The CDR3 here is CASSSGTGKTEQYF. Written as DNA, the CDR3 is TGTGCCAGCAGCTCCGGGACAGGAAAAACCGAGCAGTACTTC. Full variable domain (missing parts from reference TRBV11-2 and TRBJ2-7): EAGVAQSPRYKIIEKRQSVAFWCNPISGHATLYWYQQILGQGPKLLIQFQNNGVVDDSQLPKDRFSAERLKGVDSTLKIQPAKLEDSAVYLCASSSGTGKTEQYFGPGTRLTVT.

V usage is TRBV5-1 and J usage is TRBJ2-7; 11 bases map to TRBD1. This CDR3 is built from 16 residues. Germline V gene lookup returns CDR1 SGHRS and CDR2 YFSETQ. Unmatched junction bases numbered 8, after V lost 4 bases and J lost 2 bases. The CDR3 loop reads CASSIVRDRGTYEQYF. The CDR3 region has the DNA TGCGCCAGCAGCATCGTCCGGGACAGGGGGACCTACGAGCAGTACTTC.

The chain has TRBV19 and TRBJ2-6; 8 bases fit TRBD1. There are 20 residues in the CDR3. Germline V gene sequence: CDR1 LNHDA, CDR2 SQIVND (reference sequence). J was trimmed by 3 bases and V by 5 bases; bases with no gene match: 18. CDR3 nucleotide sequence: TGTGCCAGTAGTTCCCACCACCGGGACAGGTCCCTAGGTGGGGCCAACGTCCTGACTTTC. Protein: CASSSHHRDRSLGGANVLTF.

This clonotype occurred many times. The genes are TRBV27 and TRBJ2-1, with TRBD1 matching over 9 bases. The CDR3 runs to 15 residues. The junction had 8 bases not matched to a gene; V was cut back by 5 bases and J by 6 bases. From germline, CDR1 is MNHEY and CDR2 SMNVEV (reference sequence). The DNA of the CDR3 is TGTGCCAGCAGTATGGGACAGGGTCGATCCAATGAGCAGTTCTTC. Translation: CASSMGQGRSNEQFF.

The sample holds a few counts of this clonotype. The V gene is TRBV4-1, the J gene TRBJ2-2; 8 nucleotides agree with TRBD2. The germline gives CDR1 MGHRA, CDR2 YSYEKL. The V and J ends lost 1 base and 5 bases, in that order; junction bases with no gene match: 6. CDR3 length: 16 residues. CDR3 coding DNA: TGCGCCAGCAGCCAAGTTCCTCGGGAGGGGACCGGGGAGCTGTTTTTT. This gives the protein CASSQVPREGTGELFF.

This clonotype has ten or more counts. The gene calls are TRBV28 and TRBJ1-5; D perhaps matches TRBD1 (5 bases). Trimming pared 8 bases from V and 2 bases from J, leaving 13 bases between. Germline CDR1 reads MDHEN; CDR2 reads SYDVKM. This CDR3 has 14 amino acids. Here the CDR3 DNA reads TGTGCCAGCTGGGTGACAGTCGGCAATCAGCCCCAGCATTTT. Amino acids: CASWVTVGNQPQHF.